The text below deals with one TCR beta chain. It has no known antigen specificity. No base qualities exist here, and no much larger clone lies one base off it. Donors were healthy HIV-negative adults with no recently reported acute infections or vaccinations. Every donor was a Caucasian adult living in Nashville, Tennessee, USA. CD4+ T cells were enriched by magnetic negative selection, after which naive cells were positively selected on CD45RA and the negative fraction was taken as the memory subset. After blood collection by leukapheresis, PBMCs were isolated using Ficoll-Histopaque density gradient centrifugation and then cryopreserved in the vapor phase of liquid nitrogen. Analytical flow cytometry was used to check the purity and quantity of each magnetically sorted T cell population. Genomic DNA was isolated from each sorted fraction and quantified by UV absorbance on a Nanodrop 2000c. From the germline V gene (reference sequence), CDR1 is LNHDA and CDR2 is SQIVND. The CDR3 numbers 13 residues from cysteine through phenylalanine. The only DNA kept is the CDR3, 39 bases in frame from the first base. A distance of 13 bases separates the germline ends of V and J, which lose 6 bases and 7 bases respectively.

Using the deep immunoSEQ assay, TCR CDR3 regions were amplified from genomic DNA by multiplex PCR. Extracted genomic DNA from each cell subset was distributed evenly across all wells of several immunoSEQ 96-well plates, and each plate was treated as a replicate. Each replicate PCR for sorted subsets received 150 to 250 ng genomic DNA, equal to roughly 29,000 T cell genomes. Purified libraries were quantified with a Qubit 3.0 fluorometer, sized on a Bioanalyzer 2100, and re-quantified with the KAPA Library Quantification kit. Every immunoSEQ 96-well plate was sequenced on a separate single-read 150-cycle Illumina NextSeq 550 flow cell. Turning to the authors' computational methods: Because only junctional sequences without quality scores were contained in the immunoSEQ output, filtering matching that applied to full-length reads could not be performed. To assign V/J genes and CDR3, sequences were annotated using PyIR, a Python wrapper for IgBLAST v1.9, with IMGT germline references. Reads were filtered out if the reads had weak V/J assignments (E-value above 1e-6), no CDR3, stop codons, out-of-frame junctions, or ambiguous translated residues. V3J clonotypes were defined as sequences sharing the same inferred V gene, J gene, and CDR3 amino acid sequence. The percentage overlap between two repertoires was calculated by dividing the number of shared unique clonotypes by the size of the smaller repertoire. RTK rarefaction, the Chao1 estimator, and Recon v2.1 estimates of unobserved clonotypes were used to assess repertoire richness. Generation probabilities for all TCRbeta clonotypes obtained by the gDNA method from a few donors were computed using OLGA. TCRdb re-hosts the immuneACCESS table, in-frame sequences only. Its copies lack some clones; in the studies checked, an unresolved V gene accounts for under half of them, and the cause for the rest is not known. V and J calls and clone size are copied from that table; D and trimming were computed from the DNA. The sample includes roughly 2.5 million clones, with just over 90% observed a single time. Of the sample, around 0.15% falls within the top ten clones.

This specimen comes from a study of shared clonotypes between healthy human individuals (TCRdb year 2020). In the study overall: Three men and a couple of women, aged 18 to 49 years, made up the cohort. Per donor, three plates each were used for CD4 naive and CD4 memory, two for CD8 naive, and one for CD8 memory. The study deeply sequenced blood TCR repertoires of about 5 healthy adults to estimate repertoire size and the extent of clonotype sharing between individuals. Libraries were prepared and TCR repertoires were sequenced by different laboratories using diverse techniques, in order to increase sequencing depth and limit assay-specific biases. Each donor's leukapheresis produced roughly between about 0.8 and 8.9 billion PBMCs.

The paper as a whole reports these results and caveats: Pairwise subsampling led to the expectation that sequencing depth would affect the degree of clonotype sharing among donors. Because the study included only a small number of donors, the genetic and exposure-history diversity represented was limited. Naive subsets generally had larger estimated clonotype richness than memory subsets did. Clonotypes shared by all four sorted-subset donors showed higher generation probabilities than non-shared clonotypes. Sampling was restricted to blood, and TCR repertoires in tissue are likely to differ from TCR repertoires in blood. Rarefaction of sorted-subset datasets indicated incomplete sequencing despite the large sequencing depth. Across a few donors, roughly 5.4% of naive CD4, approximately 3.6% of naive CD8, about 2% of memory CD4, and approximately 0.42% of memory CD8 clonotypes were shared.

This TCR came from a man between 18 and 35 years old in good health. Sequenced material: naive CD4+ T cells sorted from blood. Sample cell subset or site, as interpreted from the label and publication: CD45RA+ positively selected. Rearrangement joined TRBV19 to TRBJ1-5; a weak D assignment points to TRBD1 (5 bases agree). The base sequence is TGTGCCAGTAGCCCAGGGTTCCAACAGCCCCAGCATTTT. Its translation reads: CASSPGFQQPQHF.